Each of the 15 T cell receptor beta chains below was sequenced from the same sample in a study of T cells after yellow fever vaccination. TCRdb reprocessed the 5' RACE reads via MiXCR and lists one record per CDR3 protein. The data show approximately 69,000 distinct CDR3 sequences, approximately 5.9% seen once. Sequences were derived from CD4+ T cells sorted from PBMCs, sampled around 16 days after the first yellow fever vaccination. These receptors originate from a man aged 18 to 30 who received the YFV17D yellow fever vaccine.

This clonotype was recorded many times. The gene calls are TRBV7-8 and TRBJ2-1; 8 nucleotides agree with TRBD2. The CDR3 is 18 amino acids. Trimming at V came to 0 bases and at J to 0 bases, leaving 7 bases not matched to a gene. In germline, CDR1 is SGHVS, CDR2 FQNEAQ. CDR3 loop: CASSLALIAGFSYNEQFF. The CDR3 DNA sequence: TGTGCCAGCAGCTTAGCGCTTATAGCGGGGTTCTCCTACAATGAGCAGTTCTTC. The whole variable domain, filled in from reference TRBV7-8 and TRBJ2-1, reads GAGVSQSPRYKVAKRGQDVALRCDPISGHVSLFWYQQALGQGPEFLTYFQNEAQLDKSGLPSDRFFAERPEGSVSTLKIQRTQQEDSAVYLCASSLALIAGFSYNEQFFGPGTRLTVL.

The sample holds many counts of this clonotype. V usage is TRBV11-2 and J usage is TRBJ2-3, with TRBD1 matching 8 bases. This CDR3 has 15 amino acids. With 5 bases clipped from V and 1 base from J, the junction kept 5 bases outside the gene matches. CDR1 and CDR2 (germline): SGHAT, FQNNGV. The chain's CDR3 is CASSHQGARTDTQYF. In DNA form, the CDR3 reads TGTGCCAGCAGCCACCAGGGGGCCCGCACAGATACGCAGTATTTT.

The sample holds many counts of this clonotype. The chain employs TRBV24-1 and TRBJ2-1; the D is unclear. The CDR3 length is 11 residues. Trimming cost V 10 bases and J 10 bases, with 13 bases left between them. Looked up from germline, CDR1 is KGHDR and CDR2 is SFDVKD. CDR3 DNA sequence: TGTGCCACGCGGACCTCGTCGGAGCAGTTCTTC. This codes for CATRTSSEQFF.

At least ten counts were recorded for this clonotype. The chain links TRBV29-1 to TRBJ2-7; 7 bases are shared with TRBD2. From germline, CDR1 is SQVTM and CDR2 ANQGSEA. J gave up 7 bases and V 3 bases, and 3 bases lay outside the gene matches. The CDR3 contains 11 residues. The CDR3 nucleotides read TGCAGCGTTGAGGACGGGGGGGAGCAGTACTTC. Translated: CSVEDGGEQYF.

Many counts were recorded for this clonotype. This rearrangement joins TRBV6-5 to TRBJ2-1; D is perhaps TRBD2 (5 bases). The CDR3 consists of 14 residues. V was shortened by 0 bases and J by 8 bases, with 11 bases between the two germline ends. CDR1 is MNHEY and CDR2 is SVGAGI in the germline V gene. The CDR3 here is CASSYSLAQDEQFF. The CDR3 nucleotides are TGTGCCAGCAGTTACTCGCTAGCCCAGGATGAGCAGTTCTTC.

This clonotype was recorded many times. J is TRBJ2-1 and V is TRBV7-2; maybe TRBD2 (6 bases). V dropped 6 bases and J dropped 1 base, with 13 bases sitting between them. Looked up from germline, CDR1 is SGHTA and CDR2 is FQGNSA. There are 15 residues in the CDR3. The DNA for the CDR3 is TGTGCCAGCAGTTCAGCGGGCCCTTCCTACAATGAGCAGTTCTTC. This translates into CASSSAGPSYNEQFF.

The chain recombines TRBV5-6 with TRBJ1-1; D is unresolved. Germline CDR1 is SGHDT and CDR2 is YYEEEE. V gave up 4 bases and J gave up 1 base, with 14 bases separating them. The CDR3 runs to 15 residues. The CDR3, as DNA: TGTGCCAGCAGCCCGTCCGGCAACCCGAACACTGAAGCTTTCTTT. It yields the protein CASSPSGNPNTEAFF.

This clonotype was seen ten or more times. J is TRBJ2-5 and V is TRBV7-6; no clear D. From germline, CDR1 is SGHVS and CDR2 FNYEAQ. Trimming removed 4 bases from V and 1 base from J, with 7 bases in between. The CDR3 extends over 13 amino acids. Written as DNA, the CDR3 is TGTGCCAGCAGCTCGTCTCCCCAAGAGACCCAGTACTTC. Its protein product is CASSSSPQETQYF.

In its sample, this clonotype was seen many times. This sequence joins TRBV7-9 and TRBJ1-1, with D possibly being TRBD1 (5 bases). V shed 4 bases and J shed 0 bases, with 12 bases lying between them. This CDR3 is 15 amino acids long. From germline, CDR1 is SEHNR and CDR2 FQNEAQ (reference sequence). CDR3 coding DNA: TGTGCCAGCAGCTACCCAGGACACCTGAACACTGAAGCTTTCTTT. Its translation: CASSYPGHLNTEAFF.

This clonotype was seen repeatedly, ten times or more. The chain has TRBV5-4 and TRBJ2-6, with a possible D match to TRBD1 (7 bases). The CDR3 is 19 amino acids. Per germline, CDR1 SGHNT and CDR2 YYREEE (reference sequence). V was cut by 1 base and J by 0 bases, with 17 bases left in between. The chain's CDR3 is CASSLRTGDRFSGANVLTF. CDR3 bases: TGTGCCAGCAGCTTGAGAACGGGGGACAGATTCTCTGGGGCCAACGTCCTGACTTTC.

This clonotype was detected ten times or more. This sequence joins TRBV28 and TRBJ2-7, with 8 bases lining up with TRBD1. Germline assignment: CDR1 MDHEN and CDR2 SYDVKM. The junction had 3 bases not matched to a gene; V was cut back by 5 bases and J by 6 bases. The CDR3 is 12 amino acids. CDR3 region: CASSGRGPEQYV. The CDR3 region has the DNA TGTGCCAGCAGTGGCAGGGGGCCCGAGCAGTACGTC.

The table lists this clonotype with many counts. The V call is TRBV5-1, the J call TRBJ2-3, with D maybe TRBD1 (5 bases). The CDR3 consists of 16 residues. V was pared by 1 base and J by 5 bases, with 17 bases between. Germline lookup yields CDR1 SGHRS and CDR2 YFSETQ. This chain's CDR3 is CASSLLESGQGDTQYF. The DNA for the CDR3 is TGCGCCAGCAGCTTGCTGGAATCTGGGCAGGGAGATACGCAGTATTTT.

This clonotype was recorded many times. The chain links TRBV7-9 to TRBJ1-3; D gene uncertain. This CDR3 has 18 residues. V lost 2 bases and J 0 bases, leaving 17 bases between the germline ends. Germline CDR1 and CDR2: SEHNR and FQNEAQ (reference sequence). The CDR3 DNA reads TGTGCCAGCAGCTTACGTGAGGCGGGATCCAGCTCTGGAAACACCATATATTTT. It translates to CASSLREAGSSSGNTIYF.

This clonotype came up many times. V gene TRBV6-5 combines with J gene TRBJ2-2; D is unresolved. Germline V gives CDR1 MNHEY, CDR2 SVGAGI. The CDR3 spans 12 residues. Trimming stripped 5 bases from V and 4 bases from J, with 5 bases between. CDR3 protein: CASSHATGELFF. The CDR3 bases are TGTGCCAGCAGTCACGCCACCGGGGAGCTGTTTTTT.

This clonotype was counted at least ten times. The V call is TRBV7-2, the J call TRBJ2-2; D perhaps matches TRBD1 (6 bases). V dropped 7 bases and J dropped 5 bases, with 14 bases sitting between them. CDR1 and CDR2 from the germline V gene are SGHTA and FQGNSA. The CDR3 has 14 residues. CDR3 sequence reads: CASTQTGWTGELFF. The CDR3 DNA reads as TGTGCCAGCACCCAAACAGGGTGGACCGGGGAGCTGTTTTTT.